These 24 T cell receptor beta chains share one sample of origin, sequenced in a study of T cell clonality in common variable immunodeficiency. Some clones are missing from TCRdb's copy, which holds only in-frame ones; the method was immunoSEQ multiplex PCR. This sample comprises 35,000 to 50,000 clones, none seen once only. The sample comprised peripheral blood mononuclear cells. These receptors originate from a person aged 18 to 75 in good health.

This clone was detected many times. The read stops 3 residues short of the end of the CDR3; the missing end is completed from the germline J gene. The chain employs TRBV6-1 and TRBJ1-1; tentatively, D is TRBD1 (5 bases). In germline, CDR1 is MNHNS, CDR2 SASEGT. This CDR3 contains 14 residues. Partial CDR3 DNA: TGTGCCAGCAGTGAAGATGGGGCCGCCCCTTGG. It codes for CASSEDGAAPW. The complete CDR3 protein is CASSEDGAAPWAFF.

Many counts were recorded for this clone. The read falls 3 residues short of the CDR3 end, and the missing part is taken from the germline J gene. This chain joins TRBV5-4 and TRBJ1-1; a weak D match, TRBD1 (5 bases). The germline V gene encodes CDR1 SGHNT and CDR2 YYREEE (reference sequence). The CDR3 extends over 14 amino acids. V was pared by 2 bases and J by 1 base, with 9 bases between. CDR3 region: CASSFVTENTEAFF. The sequenced part of the CDR3 DNA is TGTGCCAGCAGCTTCGTGACAGAGAACACTGAA.

This clone turned up a few times. The CDR3 is cut off 3 residues early in the read; its end comes from the germline J gene. The chain uses TRBV30 and TRBJ2-7; the match to TRBD1 covers 7 bases. The germline V gene has CDR1 GTSNPN and CDR2 SVGIG (reference sequence). The CDR3 contains 11 residues. The trim removed 8 bases at V and 5 bases at J, leaving 6 bases unmatched. The part of the CDR3 DNA that was read is TGTGCCGGTACAGACAGGGACGAG. This translates into CAGTDRDE. The full CDR3 reads CAGTDRDEQYF.

The sample holds many counts of this clone. Relative to the germline gene, one junction end is altered; a read error may explain this. Read coverage stops 3 residues before the CDR3 terminus; the germline J gene supplies the remainder. The chain combines TRBV7-7 with TRBJ2-1; D perhaps matches TRBD1 (6 bases). Germline V gene lookup returns CDR1 SSHAT and CDR2 FNYEAQ (reference sequence). CDR3 size: 15 residues. The CDR3 protein is CASSLVTQGYNEQFF. The part of the CDR3 DNA that was read is TGTGCTAGCAGCTTAGTCACCCAGGGGTACAATGAG.

This clone was seen at least ten times. The CDR3 extends 3 residues past the end of the read, so its final part is completed from the germline J gene. V and J are TRBV2 and TRBJ2-2; 7 bases fit TRBD1. The CDR3 loop spans 15 amino acids. Germline CDR1 SNHLY, CDR2 FYNNEI. V lost 3 bases and J lost 7; bases outside the gene matches: 8. The DNA read from the CDR3 is TGTGCCAGCAGTGACGACAGGGCTGGGGGCGGGGAG. Amino acid sequence: CASSDDRAGGGE. The entire CDR3 sequence reads CASSDDRAGGGELFF.

This clone was recorded many times. Read data end 3 residues before the CDR3 end; the end is taken from the germline J gene. This rearrangement joins TRBV5-4 to TRBJ2-2; 8 bases are shared with TRBD1. Per the germline V gene, CDR1 is SGHNT and CDR2 is YYREEE (reference sequence). CDR3 length: 15 residues. With 1 base clipped from V and 4 bases from J, the junction kept 3 bases outside the gene matches. The CDR3 sequence: CASSLQGATTGELFF. The sequenced part of the CDR3 DNA is TGTGCCAGCAGCTTGCAGGGGGCGACCACCGGGGAG.

This clone occurred many times. The CDR3 goes on 3 residues after the read ends, and that part is filled in from the germline J gene. The chain is built from TRBV30 and TRBJ1-1; the D is unclear. The CDR3 is made up of 12 amino acids. The germline gives CDR1 GTSNPN, CDR2 SVGIG (reference sequence). V lost 3 bases and J lost 2, with 7 bases in between. The covered CDR3 bases are TGTGCCTGGAGCCAAAGCAACACTGAA. Amino acids: CAWSQSNTE. The CDR3 in its entirety is CAWSQSNTEAFF.

This clone showed up just a few times. The read terminates 3 residues before the CDR3 end, so the remaining end is supplied by the germline J gene. The rearrangement uses TRBV5-1 and TRBJ2-3; 8 bases agree with TRBD1. The CDR3 is made up of 16 amino acids. Germline-derived CDR1 and CDR2 are SGHRS and YFSETQ. CDR3 in amino acids: CASTPEVSGGRETQYF. The sequenced part of the CDR3 DNA is TGCGCCAGCACCCCGGAAGTTTCAGGGGGCAGAGAGACG. Full variable domain (missing parts from reference TRBV5-1 and TRBJ2-3): KAGVTQTPRYLIKTRGQQVTLSCSPISGHRSVSWYQQTPGQGLQFLFEYFSETQRNKGNFPGRFSGRQFSNSRSEMNVSTLELGDSALYLCASTPEVSGGRETQYFGPGTRLTVL.

This clone has at least ten counts. The CDR3 end is not reached by the read, which stops 3 residues before it; the germline J gene fills it in. The chain uses TRBV5-1 and TRBJ1-1; D might be TRBD1 (5 bases). Germline V CDR1 and CDR2: SGHRS, YFSETQ. V lost 3 bases and J lost 5, with 20 bases in between. CDR3 length: 16 residues. CDR3 sequence reads: CASSSLEAGPGTEAFF. CDR3 DNA (partial): TGCGCCAGCAGCTCACTCGAGGCGGGGCCGGGGACTGAA.

There are many counts of this clone. The read terminates 3 residues before the CDR3 end, so the remaining end is supplied by the germline J gene. The J gene is TRBJ2-1, the V gene TRBV20-1; TRBD2 aligns across 11 bases. The CDR3 extends over 16 amino acids. V lost 4 bases to trimming and J lost 4 bases; unmatched junction nucleotides: 9. Germline V gene data show CDR1 as DFQATT and CDR2 as SNEGSKA (reference sequence). CDR3 sequence: CSATLAGGPEYNEQFF. The CDR3 bases that were read are TGCAGTGCTACTTTAGCGGGAGGGCCGGAGTACAATGAG.

This clone appeared many times. From the germline J gene comes the end of the CDR3, since the read stops 3 residues before it. The genes are TRBV30 and TRBJ2-2; 8 bases align to TRBD2. V lost 4 bases, J lost 6 bases, and 7 bases stayed unmatched. Germline V gene data show CDR1 as GTSNPN and CDR2 as SVGIG (reference sequence). This CDR3 comprises 14 residues. The DNA read from the CDR3 is TGTGCCTGGATTCCTAGCGGGTTGGCCGGGGAG. Its protein product is CAWIPSGLAGE. The complete CDR3 sequence is CAWIPSGLAGELFF.

In the case of this clone: Possible read error: a much larger clone is one base away. The read ends 3 residues shy of where the CDR3 ends; the end is completed using the germline J gene. The rearrangement uses TRBV20-1 and TRBJ2-3; TRBD2 agrees at 10 bases. The CDR3 consists of 16 residues. CDR1 DFQATT and CDR2 SNEGSKA come from the germline V gene (reference sequence). V lost 2 bases and J lost 4; bases outside the gene matches: 9. CDR3 bases read: TGCAGTGCTAGACCCCCGGGACTAGCGACGTCAGATACG. Encoded protein: CSARPPGLATSDT. The complete CDR3 protein is CSARPPGLATSDTQYF.

This clone was seen ten or more times. The read terminates 3 residues before the CDR3 end, so the remaining end is supplied by the germline J gene. The V call is TRBV4-2, the J call TRBJ1-5; the match to TRBD1 covers 11 bases. The J segment lost 0 bases and the V segment lost 4 bases, leaving 5 bases of the junction unmatched. CDR1 LGHNA and CDR2 YNFKEQ come from the germline V gene. The CDR3 is 17 amino acids. The CDR3 DNA, read in part, is TGTGCCAGCAGCCGGGACAGGGGGTCGACTAGCAATCAGCCC. Translating gives CASSRDRGSTSNQP. In full, the CDR3 reads CASSRDRGSTSNQPQHF.

The sample holds a few counts of this clone. The read ends 3 residues early relative to the CDR3; the germline J gene fills the gap. The gene calls are TRBV7-2 and TRBJ2-5, with D possibly being TRBD2 (5 bases). The CDR3 is 14 residues long. V dropped 5 bases and J dropped 5 bases, with 15 bases sitting between them. CDR1 is SGHTA and CDR2 is FQGNSA in the germline V gene. The part of the CDR3 DNA that was read is TGTGCCAGCAGCCGCGGGCCAGGATCGGAGACC. Amino acids: CASSRGPGSET. From start to end, the CDR3 is CASSRGPGSETQYF.

This clone appeared many times. The CDR3 end lies 3 residues beyond the end of the read and is filled in from the germline J gene. The rearrangement links TRBV13 to TRBJ2-3; TRBD2 aligns across 10 bases. The J segment lost 3 bases and the V segment lost 5 bases, leaving 5 bases of the junction unmatched. The CDR3 length is 15 residues. From germline, CDR1 is PRHDT and CDR2 FYEKMQ (reference sequence). The CDR3 loop reads CASSPSTSGTDTQYF. Partial CDR3 DNA: TGTGCCAGCAGCCCTTCGACTAGCGGGACAGATACG. The whole variable domain, filled in from reference TRBV13 and TRBJ2-3, reads AAGVIQSPRHLIKEKRETATLKCYPIPRHDTVYWYQQGPGQDPQFLISFYEKMQSDKGSIPDRFSAQQFSDYHSELNMSSLELGDSALYFCASSPSTSGTDTQYFGPGTRLTVL.

This clone was seen repeatedly, ten times or more. The read comes to an end 3 residues before the CDR3 does, leaving the germline J gene to fill in the end. The chain combines TRBV7-3 with TRBJ2-1, with 11 positions matching TRBD1. From germline, CDR1 is SGHTA and CDR2 FQGTGA. The V segment lost 5 bases and the J segment 8 bases; nucleotides outside the gene matches: 8. This CDR3 is built from 15 residues. The CDR3 reads CASSPRDRGRDEQFF. Partial CDR3 DNA: TGTGCCAGCAGCCCCCGGGACAGGGGGAGAGATGAG.

This clone was recorded many times. This chain's CDR3 is CAIRGGTLDEKLFF. The covered CDR3 bases are TGTGCCATCAGGGGGGGGACATTGGATGAAAAA. V is TRBV10-3 and J is TRBJ1-4; a weak D match, TRBD1 (6 bases). The CDR3 end lies 3 residues beyond the end of the read and is filled in from the germline J gene. The CDR3 totals 14 residues. Germline lookup yields CDR1 ENHRY and CDR2 SYGVKD. The V end was cut by 6 bases, the J end by 6 bases, with 14 bases between.

This clone showed up many times. Read data end 3 residues before the CDR3 end; the end is taken from the germline J gene. The V and J genes are TRBV7-3 and TRBJ2-7; TRBD2 matches at 13 bases. Germline CDR1 reads SGHTA; CDR2 reads FQGTGA. This CDR3 region has 17 residues. Losses at the gene ends were 8 bases for V and 5 bases for J; bases not matched to a gene: 15. The sequenced CDR3 bases are TGTGCCAGCTCCGCGTTAGGAGGACTAGCGGGAGCCCACGAG. Translating gives CASSALGGLAGAHE. The full-length CDR3 reads as CASSALGGLAGAHEQYF.

This clone was observed many times. The CDR3 goes on 3 residues after the read ends, and that part is filled in from the germline J gene. The V gene is TRBV29-1, the J gene TRBJ1-2; 10 nucleotides line up with TRBD1. Germline CDR1 and CDR2: SQVTM and ANQGSEA. The CDR3 contains 14 residues. This CDR3 reads CSVEPGTGERDYTF. CDR3 DNA (partial): TGCAGCGTCGAACCCGGGACAGGGGAAAGAGAC.

The table lists this clone with many counts. The missing CDR3 end, 3 residues past where the read stops, is filled in from the germline J gene. The chain joins TRBV20-1 to TRBJ2-3, with 8 bases fitting TRBD2. J gave up 7 bases and V 0 bases, and 12 bases lay outside the gene matches. This CDR3 has 16 amino acids. Germline-derived CDR1 and CDR2 are DFQATT and SNEGSKA (reference sequence). This CDR3 is CSARDLAGGPSHTQYF. The CDR3 DNA, read in part, is TGCAGTGCTAGAGATCTCGCGGGGGGTCCCTCCCATACG.

This clone was counted ten times or more. The missing CDR3 end, 3 residues past where the read stops, is filled in from the germline J gene. The chain joins TRBV30 to TRBJ2-3; unclear D gene. This CDR3 is 14 amino acids long. V shed 2 bases and J shed 1 base, with 10 bases lying between them. Germline V lookup: CDR1 GTSNPN, CDR2 SVGIG (reference sequence). The CDR3 DNA, read in part, is TGTGCCTGGAGTATAAGGGCAGGCACAGATACG. Its translation: CAWSIRAGTDT. From start to end, the CDR3 is CAWSIRAGTDTQYF. Full variable domain (outside the CDR3, taken from reference TRBV30 and TRBJ2-3): SQTIHQWPATLVQPVGSPLSLECTVEGTSNPNLYWYRQAAGRGLQLLFYSVGIGQISSEVPQNLSASRPQDRQFILSSKKLLLSDSGFYLCAWSIRAGTDTQYFGPGTRLTVL.

This clone has at least ten counts. The read falls 3 residues short of the CDR3 end, and the missing part is taken from the germline J gene. The chain uses TRBV6-2 or TRBV6-3 and TRBJ2-3; the match to TRBD2 covers 10 bases. Germline V gives CDR1 MNHEY, CDR2 SVGEGT. The CDR3 consists of 14 residues. The junction had 0 bases not matched to a gene; V was cut back by 5 bases and J by 1 base. The CDR3 DNA, read in part, is TGTGCCAGCAGTCTAGCGGGAGGCACAGATACG. It codes for CASSLAGGTDT. The CDR3 as a whole reads CASSLAGGTDTQYF.

Many counts were recorded for this clone. The read finishes 3 residues shy of the CDR3 end, and the germline J gene is used to complete it. The chain uses TRBV5-6 and TRBJ1-2; TRBD1 agrees at 7 bases. Trimming at V came to 5 bases and at J to 5 bases, leaving 6 bases not matched to a gene. Germline V lookup: CDR1 SGHDT, CDR2 YYEEEE. This CDR3 contains 13 residues. This chain's CDR3 is CASSSTGEYGYTF. CDR3 DNA, as far as it was read: TGTGCCAGCAGTAGTACAGGGGAATATGGC.

This clone was counted at least ten times. The CDR3 goes on 3 residues after the read ends, and that part is filled in from the germline J gene. V usage is TRBV9 and J usage is TRBJ1-6; D remains ambiguous. Trimming removed 0 bases from V and 6 bases from J, with 7 bases in between. Germline V gene data show CDR1 as SGDLS and CDR2 as YYNGEE. The CDR3 is made up of 14 amino acids. The CDR3 DNA, read in part, is TGTGCCAGCAGCGTAGGCCAGGCTAATTCACCC. Encoded protein: CASSVGQANSP. The whole CDR3 sequence reads CASSVGQANSPLHF.